The T cell receptor (beta chain) under discussion was sequenced for a study of blood T cell repertoires in COVID-19 (dated by TCRdb to the early 2020s). Describing the broader study: Collaborator samples came from the United States, Italy and Spain and covered acute and convalescent phases of COVID-19. A freely available public database, intended as a resource for researchers studying the immune response to SARS-CoV-2, is where the repertoires were released. HLA class I and class II types, where available, came from metadata supplied by the sample provider rather than from assay-based typing. Sample metadata almost always included a de-identified subject ID, COVID-19 status, age in years and sex. The prospective study material was composed of cDNA or gDNA derived from T cells, B-cell-depleted T cells, or PBMCs. Deeply sampled blood TCRbeta repertoires from subjects exposed to, actively infected with, or recovered from COVID-19 were included in the dataset. Samples were obtained from the ongoing ImmuneRACE study (first 160 participants) and from 1,254 subjects provided by 6 global collaborators. The research as a whole found: The quantity of clinical and demographic metadata differed by source and by participant and was supplied without curation.

TCRbeta CDR3 regions were amplified from genomic DNA by means of the immunoSEQ Assay, a bias-controlled multiplex PCR. On the authors' methods: The number of nucleated cells in each sample was estimated by amplification of reference gene primers within the assay. To quantify the absolute abundance of each unique TCRbeta CDR3 rearrangement, sequence reads were collapsed and filtered. For each sample, productive Simpson clonality was calculated as the square root of Simpson's diversity index across productive rearrangements. As stored in TCRdb, this immuneACCESS dataset retains in-frame rearrangements with V and J assigned. A fraction of the clones does not appear; measured against another copy, unresolved V genes explain less than half of the discrepancy, and the remainder lacks a known reason. That table furnishes V, J and clone size, whereas the DNA furnished D and trimming. The sample table records 400,000 to 550,000 clones; roughly 85% of these occur just once. The ten largest clones capture approximately 2% of the sample.

This clone turned up a few times. Its specific antigen is unknown. No much larger clone is present one base from it, and per-base qualities are unavailable. Participants in the prospective study were enrolled through a virtual design, were aged roughly 18 to 90 years, and lived in approximately 24 United States geographic areas. In the prospective study, cohorts were assigned on the basis of participant-reported clinical history obtained from a screening survey and a study questionnaire. In the prospective study, mobile phlebotomists collected whole blood, serum and a nasopharyngeal or oropharyngeal swab from each participant. Over a roughly 2-month period, participants in the prospective study had the option of providing additional blood draws and questionnaires. Before DNA extraction, blood samples from the prospective study were shipped at room temperature or frozen. V gives up 8 bases and J gives up 7 bases, and the segment between their germline ends measures 8 bases. The CDR3 spans 10 residues, from the cysteine through the phenylalanine. The kept DNA is CDR3 alone, 30 bases in frame from the first base. The germline V gene yields SQVTM for CDR1 and ANQGSEA for CDR2.

The TCR sequence derives from a woman in her late teens or twenties with acute COVID-19. This sequence uses TRBV29-1 and TRBJ1-4; confidence is insufficient to name the D gene. Sequencing was carried out using PBMCs or T cells enriched from blood (not recorded which). The DNA sequence is as follows: TGCAGCAGCCTTTTTGAAAAACTGTTTTTT. Translated, it gives CSSLFEKLFF.